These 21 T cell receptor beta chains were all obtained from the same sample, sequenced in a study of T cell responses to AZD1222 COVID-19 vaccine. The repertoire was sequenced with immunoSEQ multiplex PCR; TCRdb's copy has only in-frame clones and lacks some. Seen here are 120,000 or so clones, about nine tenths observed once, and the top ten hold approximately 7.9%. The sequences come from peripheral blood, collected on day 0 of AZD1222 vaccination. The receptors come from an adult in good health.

Here the CDR3 reads CASSLPNQPQHF. The DNA of the CDR3 is TGTGCCAGCAGTCTACCGAATCAGCCCCAGCATTTT. J is TRBJ1-5 and V is TRBV5-6; D not certain. The germline V and J ends were trimmed by 5 bases and 4 bases, with 7 bases remaining between them. CDR3 length: 12 amino acids. In germline, CDR1 is SGHDT, CDR2 YYEEEE.

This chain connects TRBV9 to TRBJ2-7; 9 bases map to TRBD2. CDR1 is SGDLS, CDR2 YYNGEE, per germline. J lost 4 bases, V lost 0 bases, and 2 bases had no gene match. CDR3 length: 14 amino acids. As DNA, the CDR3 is TGTGCCAGCAGCGTAGGTCTAGCGGGATACGAGCAGTACTTC. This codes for CASSVGLAGYEQYF. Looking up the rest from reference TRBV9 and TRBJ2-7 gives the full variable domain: DSGVTQTPKHLITATGQRVTLRCSPRSGDLSVYWYQQSLDQGLQFLIQYYNGEERAKGNILERFSAQQFPDLHSELNLSSLELGDSALYFCASSVGLAGYEQYFGPGTRLTVT.

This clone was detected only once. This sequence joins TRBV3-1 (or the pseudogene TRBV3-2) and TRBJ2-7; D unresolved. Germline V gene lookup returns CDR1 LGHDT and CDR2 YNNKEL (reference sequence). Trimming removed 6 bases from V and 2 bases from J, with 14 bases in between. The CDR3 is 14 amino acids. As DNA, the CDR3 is TGTGCCAGCAGTCCCTTTAACGGCCCCTACGAGCAGTACTTC. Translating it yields CASSPFNGPYEQYF.

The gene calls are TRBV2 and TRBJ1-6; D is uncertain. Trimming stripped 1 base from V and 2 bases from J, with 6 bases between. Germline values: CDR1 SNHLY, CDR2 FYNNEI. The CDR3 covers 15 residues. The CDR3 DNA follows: TGTGCCAGCAGTGAAGGGCTTACCTATAATTCACCCCTCCACTTT. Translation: CASSEGLTYNSPLHF.

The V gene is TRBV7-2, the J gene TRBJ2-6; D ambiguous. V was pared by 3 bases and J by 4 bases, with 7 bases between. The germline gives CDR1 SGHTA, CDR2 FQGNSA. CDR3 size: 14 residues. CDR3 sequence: CASSLDAGANVLTF. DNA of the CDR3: TGTGCCAGCAGCTTGGATGCCGGGGCCAACGTCCTGACTTTC. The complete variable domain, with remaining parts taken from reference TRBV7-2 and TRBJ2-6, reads GAGVSQSPSNKVTEKGKDVELRCDPISGHTALYWYRQSLGQGLEFLIYFQGNSAPDKSGLPSDRFSAERTGGSVSTLTIQRTQQEDSAVYLCASSLDAGANVLTFGAGSRLTVL.

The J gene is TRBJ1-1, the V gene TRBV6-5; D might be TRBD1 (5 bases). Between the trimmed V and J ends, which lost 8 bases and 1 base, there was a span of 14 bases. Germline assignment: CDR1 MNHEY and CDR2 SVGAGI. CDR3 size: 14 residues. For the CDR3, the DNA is TGTGCCAGCGGAAACAGGCATTCGAACACTGAAGCTTTCTTT. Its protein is CASGNRHSNTEAFF.

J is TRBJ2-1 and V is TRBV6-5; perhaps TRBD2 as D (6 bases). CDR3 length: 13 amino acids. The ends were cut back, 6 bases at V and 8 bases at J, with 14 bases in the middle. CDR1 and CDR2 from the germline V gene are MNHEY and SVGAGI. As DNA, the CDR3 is TGTGCCAGCAGGGGACTCGTCCGGGATGAGCAGTTCTTC. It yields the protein CASRGLVRDEQFF.

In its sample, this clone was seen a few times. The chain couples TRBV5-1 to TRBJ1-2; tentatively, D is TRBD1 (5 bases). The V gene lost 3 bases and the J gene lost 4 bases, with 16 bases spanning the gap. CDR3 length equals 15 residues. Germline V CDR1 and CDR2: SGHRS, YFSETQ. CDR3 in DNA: TGCGCCAGCAGCTGGACCTCGGGGACTCCCTATGGCTACACCTTC. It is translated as CASSWTSGTPYGYTF. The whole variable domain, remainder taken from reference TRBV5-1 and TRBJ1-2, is KAGVTQTPRYLIKTRGQQVTLSCSPISGHRSVSWYQQTPGQGLQFLFEYFSETQRNKGNFPGRFSGRQFSNSRSEMNVSTLELGDSALYLCASSWTSGTPYGYTFGSGTRLTVV.

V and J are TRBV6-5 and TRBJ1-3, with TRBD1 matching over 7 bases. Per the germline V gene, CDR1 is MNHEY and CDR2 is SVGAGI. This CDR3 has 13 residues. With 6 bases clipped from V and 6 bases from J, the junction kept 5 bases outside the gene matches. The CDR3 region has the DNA TGTGCCAGCAGATCCAGGGGGGTAAACACCATATATTTT. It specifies CASRSRGVNTIYF.

The CDR3 DNA is TGTGCCAGCAAGGACAGGACTAACTATGGCTACACCTTC. It is translated as CASKDRTNYGYTF. The J gene is TRBJ1-2, the V gene TRBV28; 7 positions match TRBD1. The germline V gene encodes CDR1 MDHEN and CDR2 SYDVKM. The ends lost 7 bases at V and 0 bases at J; junction bases unmatched: 2. CDR3 length: 13 residues.

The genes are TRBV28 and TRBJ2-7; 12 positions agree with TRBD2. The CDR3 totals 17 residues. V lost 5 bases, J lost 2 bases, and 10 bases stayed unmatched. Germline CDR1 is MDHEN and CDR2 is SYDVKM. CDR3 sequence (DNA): TGTGCCAGCAGTCCCCCCCCTAGCGGGAGGGGAGCCTACGAGCAGTACTTC. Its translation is CASSPPPSGRGAYEQYF.

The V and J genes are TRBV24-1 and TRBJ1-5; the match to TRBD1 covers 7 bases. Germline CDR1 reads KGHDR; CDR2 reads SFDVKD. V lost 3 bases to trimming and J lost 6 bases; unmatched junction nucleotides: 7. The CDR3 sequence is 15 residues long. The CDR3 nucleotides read TGTGCCACCAGTGATGGGCAGGGGGGCGTTCAGCCCCAGCATTTT. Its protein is CATSDGQGGVQPQHF.

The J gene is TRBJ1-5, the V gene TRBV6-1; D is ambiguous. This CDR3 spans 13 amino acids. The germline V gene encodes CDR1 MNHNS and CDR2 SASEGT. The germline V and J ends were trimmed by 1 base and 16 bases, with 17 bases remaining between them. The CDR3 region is CASSEGGGGPSHF. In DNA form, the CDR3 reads TGTGCCAGCAGTGAAGGAGGAGGAGGCCCGAGTCATTTT.

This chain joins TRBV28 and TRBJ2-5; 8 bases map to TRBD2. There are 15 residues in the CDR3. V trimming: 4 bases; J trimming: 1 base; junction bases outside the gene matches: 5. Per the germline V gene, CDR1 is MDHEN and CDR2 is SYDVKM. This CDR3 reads CASSSELAAQETQYF. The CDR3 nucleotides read TGTGCCAGCAGTTCGGAACTAGCGGCCCAAGAGACCCAGTACTTC.

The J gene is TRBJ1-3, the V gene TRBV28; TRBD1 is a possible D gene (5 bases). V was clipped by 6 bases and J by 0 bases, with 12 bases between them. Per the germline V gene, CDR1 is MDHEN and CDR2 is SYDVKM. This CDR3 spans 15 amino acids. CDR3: CASSAPGNSGNTIYF. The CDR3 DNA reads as TGTGCCAGCAGCGCGCCAGGGAACTCTGGAAACACCATATATTTT.

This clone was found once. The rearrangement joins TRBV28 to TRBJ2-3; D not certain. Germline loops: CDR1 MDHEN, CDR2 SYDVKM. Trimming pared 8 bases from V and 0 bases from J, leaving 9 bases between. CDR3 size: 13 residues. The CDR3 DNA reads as TGTGCCAGCCATCGCCGGAGCACAGATACGCAGTATTTT. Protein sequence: CASHRRSTDTQYF.

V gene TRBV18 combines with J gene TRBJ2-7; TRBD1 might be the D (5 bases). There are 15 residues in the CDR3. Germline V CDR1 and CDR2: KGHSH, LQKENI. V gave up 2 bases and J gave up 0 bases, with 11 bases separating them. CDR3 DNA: TGTGCCAGCTCACCAACAGGCCCGAGCTCCTACGAGCAGTACTTC. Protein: CASSPTGPSSYEQYF.

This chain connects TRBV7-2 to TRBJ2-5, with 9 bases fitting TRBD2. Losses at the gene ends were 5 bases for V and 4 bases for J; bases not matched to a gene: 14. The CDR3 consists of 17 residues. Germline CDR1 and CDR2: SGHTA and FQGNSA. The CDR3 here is CASSPALTAGGSETQYF. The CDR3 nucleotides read TGTGCCAGCAGCCCAGCGCTTACGGCGGGAGGGTCAGAGACCCAGTACTTC.

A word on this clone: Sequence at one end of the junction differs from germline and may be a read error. The CDR3, as DNA: TGTGCCAGCAGCCGCCTTCCGACGGGAATTAGCTATCAGCCCCAGCATTTT. This translates into CASSRLPTGISYQPQHF. The chain has TRBV5-8 and TRBJ1-5; D remains ambiguous. Germline V gives CDR1 SGHTS, CDR2 YDEGEE. This CDR3 has 17 amino acids.

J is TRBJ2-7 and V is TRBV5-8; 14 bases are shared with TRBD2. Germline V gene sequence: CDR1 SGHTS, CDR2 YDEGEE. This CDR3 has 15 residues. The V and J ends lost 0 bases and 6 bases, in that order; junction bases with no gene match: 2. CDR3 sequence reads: CASSLVGLAGAEQYF. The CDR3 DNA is TGTGCCAGCAGCTTGGTGGGACTAGCGGGAGCCGAGCAGTACTTC.

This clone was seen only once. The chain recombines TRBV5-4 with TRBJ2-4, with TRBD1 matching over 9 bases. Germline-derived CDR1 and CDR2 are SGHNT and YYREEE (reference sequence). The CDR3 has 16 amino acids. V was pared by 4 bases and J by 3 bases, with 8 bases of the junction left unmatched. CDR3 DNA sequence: TGTGCCAGCAGCCCTGGGGACAGGGCGGACAAAAACATTCAGTACTTC. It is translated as CASSPGDRADKNIQYF.